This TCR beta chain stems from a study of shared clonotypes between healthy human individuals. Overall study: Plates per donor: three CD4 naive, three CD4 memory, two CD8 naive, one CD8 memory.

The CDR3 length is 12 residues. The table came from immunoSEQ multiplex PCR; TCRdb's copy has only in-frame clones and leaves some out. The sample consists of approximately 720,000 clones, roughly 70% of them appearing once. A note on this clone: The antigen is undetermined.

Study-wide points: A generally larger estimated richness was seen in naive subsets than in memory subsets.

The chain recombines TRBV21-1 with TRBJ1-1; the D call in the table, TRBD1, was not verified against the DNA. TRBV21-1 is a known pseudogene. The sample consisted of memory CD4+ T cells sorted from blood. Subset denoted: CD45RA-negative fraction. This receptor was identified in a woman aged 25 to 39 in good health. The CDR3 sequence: CASSNGDSEAFF. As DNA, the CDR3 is TGTGCCAGCAGCAATGGGGACAGCGAAGCTTTCTTT.